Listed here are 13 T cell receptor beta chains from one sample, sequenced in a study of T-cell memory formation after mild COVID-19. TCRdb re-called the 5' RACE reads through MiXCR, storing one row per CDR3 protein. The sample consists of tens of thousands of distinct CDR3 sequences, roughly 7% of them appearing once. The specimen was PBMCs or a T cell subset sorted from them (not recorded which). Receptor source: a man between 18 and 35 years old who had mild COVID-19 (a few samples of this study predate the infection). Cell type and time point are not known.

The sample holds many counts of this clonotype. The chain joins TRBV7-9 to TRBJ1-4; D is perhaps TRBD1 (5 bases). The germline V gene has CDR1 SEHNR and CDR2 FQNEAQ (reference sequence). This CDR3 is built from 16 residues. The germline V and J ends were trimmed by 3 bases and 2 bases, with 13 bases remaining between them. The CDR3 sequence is CASSFGGSGTNEKLFF. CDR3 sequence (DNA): TGTGCCAGCAGCTTCGGTGGTTCAGGGACTAATGAAAAACTGTTTTTT.

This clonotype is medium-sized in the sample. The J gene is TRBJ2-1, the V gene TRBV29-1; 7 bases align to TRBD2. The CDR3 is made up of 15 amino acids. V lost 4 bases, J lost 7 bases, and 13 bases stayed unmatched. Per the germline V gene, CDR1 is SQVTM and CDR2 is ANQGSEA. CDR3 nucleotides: TGCAGCGTTGTAAATCGGGCGGGGGTCTTAAATGAGCAGTTCTTC. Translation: CSVVNRAGVLNEQFF.

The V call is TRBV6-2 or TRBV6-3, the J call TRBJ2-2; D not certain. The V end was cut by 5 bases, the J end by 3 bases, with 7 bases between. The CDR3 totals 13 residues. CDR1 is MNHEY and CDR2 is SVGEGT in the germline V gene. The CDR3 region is CASSPGDTGELFF. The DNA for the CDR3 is TGTGCCAGCAGTCCGGGTGACACCGGGGAGCTGTTTTTT.

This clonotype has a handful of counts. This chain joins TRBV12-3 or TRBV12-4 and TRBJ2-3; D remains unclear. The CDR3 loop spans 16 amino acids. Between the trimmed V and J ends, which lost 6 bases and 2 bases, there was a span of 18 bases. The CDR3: CASSSGPYRLTDTQYF. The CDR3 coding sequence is TGTGCCAGCAGCTCCGGCCCTTACCGGCTCACAGATACGCAGTATTTT.

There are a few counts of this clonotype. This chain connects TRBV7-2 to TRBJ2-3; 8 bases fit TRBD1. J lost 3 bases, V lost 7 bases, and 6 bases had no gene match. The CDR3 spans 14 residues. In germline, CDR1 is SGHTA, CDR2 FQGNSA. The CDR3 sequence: CASTNRQGTDTQYF. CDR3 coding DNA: TGTGCCAGCACCAACCGACAGGGGACAGATACGCAGTATTTT.

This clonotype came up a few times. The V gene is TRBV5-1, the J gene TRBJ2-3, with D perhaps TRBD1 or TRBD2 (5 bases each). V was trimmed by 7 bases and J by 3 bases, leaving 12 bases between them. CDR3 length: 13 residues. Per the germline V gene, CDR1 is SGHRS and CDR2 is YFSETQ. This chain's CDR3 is CASGAGATDTQYF. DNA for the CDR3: TGCGCCAGCGGGGCCGGGGCTACAGATACGCAGTATTTT.

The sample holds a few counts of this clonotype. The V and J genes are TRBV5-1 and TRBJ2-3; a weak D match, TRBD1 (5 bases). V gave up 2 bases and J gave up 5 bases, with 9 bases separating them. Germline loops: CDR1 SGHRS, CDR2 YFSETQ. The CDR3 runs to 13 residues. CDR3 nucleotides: TGCGCCAGCAGCTTTGGGGCTGAAGATACGCAGTATTTT. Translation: CASSFGAEDTQYF.

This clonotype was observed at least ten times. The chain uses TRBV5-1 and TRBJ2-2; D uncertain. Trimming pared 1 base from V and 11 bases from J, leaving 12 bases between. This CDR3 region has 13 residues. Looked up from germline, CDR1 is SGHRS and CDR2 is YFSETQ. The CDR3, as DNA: TGCGCCAGCAGCTTGTTGGCAGGCGGTGAGCTGTTTTTT. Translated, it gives CASSLLAGGELFF.

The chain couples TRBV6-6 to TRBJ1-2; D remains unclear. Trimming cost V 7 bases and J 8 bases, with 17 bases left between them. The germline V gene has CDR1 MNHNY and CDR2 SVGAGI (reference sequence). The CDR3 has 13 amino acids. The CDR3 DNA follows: TGTGCCAGCACCCACCGGTCGGGTGACGGCTACACCTTC. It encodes CASTHRSGDGYTF.

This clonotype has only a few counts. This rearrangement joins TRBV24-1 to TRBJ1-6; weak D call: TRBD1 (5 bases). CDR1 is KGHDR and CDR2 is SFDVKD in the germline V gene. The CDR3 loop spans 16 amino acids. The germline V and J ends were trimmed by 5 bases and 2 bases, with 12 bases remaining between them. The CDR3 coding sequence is TGTGCCACCAGTGTCCGGGACCGCCCCTATAATTCACCCCTCCACTTT. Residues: CATSVRDRPYNSPLHF.

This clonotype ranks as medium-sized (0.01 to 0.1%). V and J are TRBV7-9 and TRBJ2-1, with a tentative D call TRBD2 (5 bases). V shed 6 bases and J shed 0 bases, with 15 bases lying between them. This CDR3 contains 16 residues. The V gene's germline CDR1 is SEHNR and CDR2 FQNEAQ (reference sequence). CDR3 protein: CASRAYGDPSYNEQFF. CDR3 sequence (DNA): TGTGCCAGCAGGGCCTACGGGGATCCCTCCTACAATGAGCAGTTCTTC.

The DNA for the CDR3 is TGTGCCAGCTCACCACCGTTAAGGGGTACAGGCAATGAGCAGTTCTTC. Protein sequence: CASSPPLRGTGNEQFF. The gene calls are TRBV18 and TRBJ2-1; D might be TRBD1 (5 bases). Trimming took 0 bases from V and 6 from J, leaving 15 bases between them. The CDR3 covers 16 residues. Germline-derived CDR1 and CDR2 are KGHSH and LQKENI.

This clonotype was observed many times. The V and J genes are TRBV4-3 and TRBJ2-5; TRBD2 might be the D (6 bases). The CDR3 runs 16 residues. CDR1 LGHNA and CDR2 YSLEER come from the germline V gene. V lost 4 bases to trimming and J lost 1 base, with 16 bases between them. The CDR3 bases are TGCGCCAGCAGCCGATCCGGTAGGGGACTCCAAGAGACCCAGTACTTC. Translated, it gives CASSRSGRGLQETQYF.